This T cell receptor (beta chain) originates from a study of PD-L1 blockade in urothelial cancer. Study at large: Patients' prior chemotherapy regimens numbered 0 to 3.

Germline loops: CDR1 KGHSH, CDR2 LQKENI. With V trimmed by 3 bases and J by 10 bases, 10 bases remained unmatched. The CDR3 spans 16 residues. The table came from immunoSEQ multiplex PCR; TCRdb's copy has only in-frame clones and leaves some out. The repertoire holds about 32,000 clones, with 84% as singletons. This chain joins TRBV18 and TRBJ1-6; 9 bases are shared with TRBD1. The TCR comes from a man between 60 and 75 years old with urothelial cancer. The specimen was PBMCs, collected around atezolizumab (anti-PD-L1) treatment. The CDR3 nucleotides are TGTGCCAGCTCACCCCGGGACAGGGTGTCAGGGTCACCCCTCCACTTT. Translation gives CASSPRDRVSGSPLHF.